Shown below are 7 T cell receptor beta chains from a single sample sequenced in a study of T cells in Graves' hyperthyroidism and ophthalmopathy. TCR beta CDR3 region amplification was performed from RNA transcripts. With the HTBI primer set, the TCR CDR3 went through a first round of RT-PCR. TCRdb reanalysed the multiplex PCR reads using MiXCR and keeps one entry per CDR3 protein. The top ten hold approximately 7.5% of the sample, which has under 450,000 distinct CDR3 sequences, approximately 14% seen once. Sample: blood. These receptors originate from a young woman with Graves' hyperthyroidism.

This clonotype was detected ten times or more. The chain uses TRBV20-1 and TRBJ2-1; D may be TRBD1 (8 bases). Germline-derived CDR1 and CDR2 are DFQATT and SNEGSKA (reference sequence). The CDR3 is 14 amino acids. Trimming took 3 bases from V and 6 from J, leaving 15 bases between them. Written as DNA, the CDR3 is TGCAGTGCTAGGGAAAGCGGGACAGGCAATGAGCAGTTCTTC. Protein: CSARESGTGNEQFF.

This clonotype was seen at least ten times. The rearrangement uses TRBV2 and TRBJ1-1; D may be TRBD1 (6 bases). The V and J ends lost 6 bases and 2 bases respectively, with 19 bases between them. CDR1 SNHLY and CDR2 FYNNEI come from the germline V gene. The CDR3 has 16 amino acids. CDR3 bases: TGTGCCAGCAGGGACTGGGCAGGGGAAGGAAACACTGAAGCTTTCTTT. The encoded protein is CASRDWAGEGNTEAFF.

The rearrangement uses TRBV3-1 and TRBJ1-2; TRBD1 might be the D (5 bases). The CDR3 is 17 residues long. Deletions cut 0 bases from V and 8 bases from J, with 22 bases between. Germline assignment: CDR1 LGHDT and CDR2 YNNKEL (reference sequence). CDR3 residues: CASSQEVGTGSFRGYTF. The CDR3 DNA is TGTGCCAGCAGCCAAGAGGTGGGGACCGGCTCCTTTCGAGGCTACACCTTC.

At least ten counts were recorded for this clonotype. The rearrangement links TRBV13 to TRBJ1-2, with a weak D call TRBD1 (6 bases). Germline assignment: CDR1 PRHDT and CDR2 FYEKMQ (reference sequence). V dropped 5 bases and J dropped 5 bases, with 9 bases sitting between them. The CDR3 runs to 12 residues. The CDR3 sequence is CASSRGPYGYTF. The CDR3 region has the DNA TGTGCCAGCAGCCGGGGGCCTTATGGCTACACCTTC.

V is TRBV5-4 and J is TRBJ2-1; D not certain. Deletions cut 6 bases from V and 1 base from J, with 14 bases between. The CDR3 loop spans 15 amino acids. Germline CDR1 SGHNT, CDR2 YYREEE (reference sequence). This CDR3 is CASTPSLSSYNEQFF. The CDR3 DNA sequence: TGTGCCAGCACCCCCAGTTTAAGTTCCTACAATGAGCAGTTCTTC. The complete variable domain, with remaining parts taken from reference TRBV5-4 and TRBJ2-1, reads ETGVTQSPTHLIKTRGQQVTLRCSSQSGHNTVSWYQQALGQGPQFIFQYYREEENGRGNFPPRFSGLQFPNYSSELNVNALELDDSALYLCASTPSLSSYNEQFFGPGTRLTVL.

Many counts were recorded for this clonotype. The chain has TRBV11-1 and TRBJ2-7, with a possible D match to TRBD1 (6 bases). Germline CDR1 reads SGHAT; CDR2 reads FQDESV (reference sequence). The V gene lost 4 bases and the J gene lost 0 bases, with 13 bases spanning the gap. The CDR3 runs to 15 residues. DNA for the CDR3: TGTGCCAGCAGCTCGTCCGGGACACTCTCCTACGAGCAGTACTTC. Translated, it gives CASSSSGTLSYEQYF.

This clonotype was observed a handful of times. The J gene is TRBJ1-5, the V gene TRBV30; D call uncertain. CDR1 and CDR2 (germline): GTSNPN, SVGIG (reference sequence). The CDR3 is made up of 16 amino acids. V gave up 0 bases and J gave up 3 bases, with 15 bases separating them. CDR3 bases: TGTGCCTGGAGTGTAGGAAAGGTAGCTTACAATCAGCCCCAGCATTTT. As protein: CAWSVGKVAYNQPQHF.